This TCR beta chain was captured in a study of cytomegalovirus exposure and HLA in healthy donors. Whole-study results and caveats: Among TCR beta chains, those listed as cytomegalovirus-associated numbered roughly 150. CMV antigen specificity of three CMV-associated chains was confirmed in vitro.

On this clone itself: Its target is unknown.

Clones were read by immunoSEQ multiplex PCR, and TCRdb kept only the in-frame ones, dropping some. The data show around 62,000 clones, around 89% seen once. The ends lost 3 bases at V and 1 base at J; junction bases unmatched: 6. The CDR3 contains 15 residues. Germline-derived CDR1 and CDR2 are SGHRS and YFSETQ. The sequence came from a woman under 30 in good health and CMV-seronegative. The sample consisted of PBMCs. The chain couples TRBV5-1 to TRBJ2-5; 7 bases match TRBD2. CDR3 bases: TGCGCCAGCAGCTGGCCCCCGGGGGGCCAAGAGACCCAGTACTTC. Amino acid sequence: CASSWPPGGQETQYF.